This TCR beta chain was recovered during a study of early T cells in non-severe SARS-CoV-2 infection (dated by TCRdb to 2020 to 2023). In terms of the full investigation: Because TCR sequencing relied on bulk RNA taken from unsorted whole blood, pairing of alpha and beta chains was not possible. The investigation overall reported the following: Matching against VDJdb was skewed toward anti-spike CD8 responses, likely underestimated virus-specific expansions, and missed private and CD4 specificities.

Ten or more counts support this clonotype. The target of this receptor is not known. Nothing much larger sits one base from this clone, and base qualities are not available. Library preparation employed 5' RACE. This sample was sequenced with a NextSeq 500. Unique molecular identifiers were attached to individual cDNA molecules in the TCR library protocol so that sequencing error and PCR bias could be corrected. Both TCR alpha and beta chains were sequenced, and tight co-correlation was observed between alpha and beta sequence abundances in each sample. Per the original workflow: Decombinator V4 was used to annotate TCR sequences for V gene, J gene and CDR3. TCRs were defined as expanded if a significant change between any two time points was detected under a Poisson model with p below 0.0001. TCR abundances were normalised to the total number of TCRs sequenced in each sample and reported as counts per million. MAIT TCRs were defined by TRAV1-2 paired with TRAJ12, TRAJ20 or TRAJ33, and iNKT TCRs by TRAV10 paired with TRAJ18. VDJdb, accessed 1 November 2021, was searched for CMV, EBV and SARS-CoV-2 annotated TCRs, excluding TCRs annotated for multiple antigens. The raw public reads went through TCRdb reprocessing: fastp at Q25, MiXCR clone calling, in-frame beta chains kept. Each entry is one CDR3 protein sequence, shown with its most common DNA and genes. The V and J calls shown here were made by TCRdb, not taken from the authors' results. The sample table holds approximately 35,000 distinct CDR3 sequences, of which around 4% were seen once. The ten largest account for 5.5% to 6% of the sample.

Set within a cohort of healthcare workers in London, UK, this nested case-control study involved weekly PCR testing of nasopharyngeal swabs along with blood sampling. Between 23 and 31 March 2020, the week of the UK lockdown, healthcare workers were enrolled and then followed up weekly for as long as 16 weeks. Inclusive of the bounding cysteine and phenylalanine, the CDR3 is 17 residues long. Here the CDR3 DNA is all that survives: 51 bases in frame from base 1. Trimming at the junction amounts to 4 bases on V and 8 bases on J, and the germline ends lie 25 bases apart. CDR1 and CDR2 (KGHSH, LQKENI) derive from the germline V gene.

The sequencing sample was made of whole blood. The receptor chain draws on TRBV18 and TRBJ2-3; the D gene remains uncertain. This TCR was sampled from an adult who was a healthcare worker with PCR-confirmed SARS-CoV-2 infection or an uninfected control (not recorded which). The bases are TGTGCCAGCTCACTTAGCCAATTCCAAATTTCCGACCGTACGCAGTATTTT. This gives the protein CASSLSQFQISDRTQYF.